The 8 T cell receptor beta chains below all came from one sample that was sequenced in a study of shared clonotypes between healthy human individuals (dated by TCRdb to the early 2020s). Libraries came from the immunoSEQ multiplex PCR assay. TCRdb retrieved this table from immuneACCESS and kept in-frame rearrangements only. Not all clones are present; in checked studies, unresolved V genes account for under half, and no reason is known for the remainder. The sample data list roughly 2.2 million clones, and roughly 92% of these were observed just once. Around 0.35% of the sample belongs to the ten largest clones. The sample comprised naive CD4+ T cells from PBMCs. The cell subset or site label, read with the paper, signifies: CD45RA+ positively selected. The receptors shown here come from a man aged 18 to 29 in good health. Some clones in this sample may be carry-over from other donors' samples.

The rearrangement uses TRBV4-3 and TRBJ1-3, with D hard to call. Germline V CDR1 and CDR2: LGHNA, YSLEER. The CDR3 consists of 14 residues. Trimming took off 3 bases at V and 4 bases at J, with 10 bases between the two ends. CDR3 bases: TGCGCCAGCAGCCAGCCCTGGATGGGAAACACCATATATTTT. Translation: CASSQPWMGNTIYF.

This clone is a singleton in its sample. V usage is TRBV28 and J usage is TRBJ2-5; a possible D gene is TRBD2 (5 bases). Germline V gives CDR1 MDHEN, CDR2 SYDVKM. This CDR3 contains 14 residues. With 4 bases removed from V and 5 bases from J, the gap between germline ends came to 14 bases. CDR3 amino acids: CASSSAGPRETQYF. CDR3 DNA: TGTGCCAGCAGTTCGGCGGGCCCGAGGGAGACCCAGTACTTC.

The genes are TRBV5-1 and TRBJ2-3; a weak D match, TRBD2 (6 bases). The CDR3 totals 14 residues. Per the germline V gene, CDR1 is SGHRS and CDR2 is YFSETQ. The V and J ends lost 2 bases and 2 bases respectively, with 9 bases between them. The CDR3 region has the DNA TGCGCCAGCAGCTTCGGGACTTTCACAGATACGCAGTATTTT. It encodes CASSFGTFTDTQYF.

The chain couples TRBV10-3 to TRBJ2-7; D tentatively reads TRBD1 or TRBD2 (5 bases each). Germline assignment: CDR1 ENHRY and CDR2 SYGVKD. V shed 4 bases and J shed 1 base, with 14 bases lying between them. The CDR3 totals 15 residues. CDR3 nucleotides: TGTGCCATCAGTGGCCGGGGCGCTTCGTCCTACGAGCAGTACTTC. This encodes CAISGRGASSYEQYF.

The gene calls are TRBV30 and TRBJ1-5; 11 bases map to TRBD1. There are 14 residues in the CDR3. The germline gives CDR1 GTSNPN, CDR2 SVGIG (reference sequence). J gave up 5 bases and V 1 base, and 1 base lay outside the gene matches. The CDR3 DNA sequence: TGTGCCTGGAGTGGGGGACAGGGGGATCAGCCCCAGCATTTT. This translates into CAWSGGQGDQPQHF.

This chain connects TRBV21-1 to TRBJ1-2; the D call of TRBD1 is as the table states it, not checked on the DNA. TRBV21-1 is assigned pseudogene status. The CDR3 runs to 13 residues. CDR3 protein: CASSKDAGYGYTF. DNA for the CDR3: TGTGCCAGCAGCAAAGATGCAGGATATGGCTACACCTTC.

This clone was seen a single time. This chain joins TRBV7-8 and TRBJ2-7, with D perhaps matching TRBD2 (5 bases). V lost 10 bases and J lost 7, with 20 bases in between. This CDR3 contains 13 residues. Germline V gives CDR1 SGHVS, CDR2 FQNEAQ. Here the CDR3 reads CANSWGVSGEQYF. CDR3 in DNA: TGTGCCAACTCGTGGGGAGTATCTGGAGAGCAGTACTTC.

The J gene is TRBJ2-7, the V gene TRBV2; 10 bases line up with TRBD2. The CDR3 has 15 amino acids. V lost 6 bases and J lost 5; bases outside the gene matches: 10. Germline CDR1 SNHLY, CDR2 FYNNEI. The DNA for the CDR3 is TGTGCCAGCAGGTCATTAGCGGGAGGAGGTAACGAGCAGTACTTC. Its translation: CASRSLAGGGNEQYF. Variable domain in full (rest from reference TRBV2 and TRBJ2-7): EPEVTQTPSHQVTQMGQEVILRCVPISNHLYFYWYRQILGQKVEFLVSFYNNEISEKSEIFDDQFSVERPDGSNFTLKIRSTKLEDSAMYFCASRSLAGGGNEQYFGPGTRLTVT.